A single sample is the source of the 12 T cell receptor beta chains below, sequenced in a study of cytomegalovirus exposure and HLA in healthy donors. PCR was performed using 60 Vbeta and 13 Jbeta primers. Sequencing was performed with immunoSEQ multiplex PCR; in TCRdb, only in-frame clones are kept and a portion is missing. The sample has roughly 110,000 clones, roughly 72% seen once. The sample taken for sequencing was PBMCs. The source is a man aged 25 to 40 in good health and CMV-seronegative.

J is TRBJ1-5 and V is TRBV2; 8 bases fit TRBD1. The CDR3 contains 15 residues. CDR1 and CDR2 (germline): SNHLY, FYNNEI. Trimming cost V 6 bases and J 3 bases; bases outside gene matches: 7. The CDR3 protein is CASSYGTGLNQPQHF. CDR3 sequence (DNA): TGTGCCAGCAGCTACGGGACAGGCCTCAATCAGCCCCAGCATTTT.

This chain joins TRBV30 and TRBJ2-7; D gene uncertain. The CDR3 runs to 13 residues. V was cut by 3 bases and J by 2 bases, with 11 bases left in between. Germline V gives CDR1 GTSNPN, CDR2 SVGIG (reference sequence). CDR3 DNA sequence: TGTGCCTGGAGCAGTCCAGGCACCTACGAGCAGTACTTC. This translates into CAWSSPGTYEQYF.

The gene calls are TRBV6-6 and TRBJ2-7; 9 bases line up with TRBD1. The ends lost 0 bases at V and 3 bases at J; junction bases unmatched: 0. The CDR3 spans 14 residues. Germline lookup yields CDR1 MNHNY and CDR2 SVGAGI (reference sequence). CDR3 protein: CASSYSTGGYEQYF. Here the CDR3 DNA reads TGTGCCAGCAGTTACTCGACAGGGGGCTACGAGCAGTACTTC.

This chain connects TRBV5-6 to TRBJ2-1; unclear D gene. This CDR3 spans 13 amino acids. The germline V and J ends were trimmed by 0 bases and 6 bases, with 7 bases remaining between them. The germline gives CDR1 SGHDT, CDR2 YYEEEE. For the CDR3, the DNA is TGTGCCAGCAGCTTGGACCGAGTCAATGAGCAGTTCTTC. This codes for CASSLDRVNEQFF.

The chain joins TRBV6-1 to TRBJ2-1, with 12 bases matching TRBD2. V dropped 1 base and J dropped 5; count of bases not matched to a gene: 6. Germline lookup yields CDR1 MNHNS and CDR2 SASEGT. The CDR3 spans 17 residues. CDR3 in DNA: TGTGCCAGCAGTGAAGGACTAGCGGGGGCGGTCAACAATGAGCAGTTCTTC. As protein: CASSEGLAGAVNNEQFF.

The rearrangement uses TRBV28 and TRBJ2-7; the D gene is possibly TRBD2 (5 bases). CDR1 and CDR2 (germline): MDHEN, SYDVKM. The CDR3 loop spans 14 amino acids. V lost 3 bases to trimming and J lost 4 bases, with 13 bases between them. CDR3 sequence reads: CASSFSLAGYEQYF. CDR3 bases: TGTGCCAGCAGTTTTTCCCTAGCTGGATACGAGCAGTACTTC.

The rearrangement uses TRBV5-6 and TRBJ2-7; unclear D gene. CDR1 SGHDT and CDR2 YYEEEE come from the germline V gene. Trimming pared 2 bases from V and 3 bases from J, leaving 6 bases between. The CDR3 extends over 12 amino acids. The CDR3 loop is CASSFSDYEQYF. The CDR3, as DNA: TGTGCCAGCAGCTTCAGCGACTACGAGCAGTACTTC.

The chain has TRBV5-1 and TRBJ1-5, with 8 bases fitting TRBD1. There are 15 residues in the CDR3. Germline V CDR1 and CDR2: SGHRS, YFSETQ. Trimming at V came to 4 bases and at J to 1 base, leaving 4 bases not matched to a gene. CDR3 sequence: CASSLWTGSNQPQHF. The CDR3 DNA sequence: TGCGCCAGCAGCCTGTGGACAGGGAGCAATCAGCCCCAGCATTTT.

This clone showed up just a few times. The chain carries TRBV7-9 and TRBJ1-1; a possible D gene is TRBD1 (5 bases). The length of the CDR3 is 15 residues. CDR1 and CDR2 (germline): SEHNR, FQNEAQ (reference sequence). V shed 5 bases and J shed 1 base, with 14 bases lying between them. The CDR3 DNA follows: TGTGCCAGCAGCCCAGGGCCAGTGGCGAACACTGAAGCTTTCTTT. Translating it yields CASSPGPVANTEAFF.

The V call is TRBV7-3, the J call TRBJ1-1, with 7 bases lining up with TRBD1. The V and J ends lost 2 bases and 0 bases, in that order; junction bases with no gene match: 0. Germline CDR1 and CDR2: SGHTA and FQGTGA. CDR3 length equals 14 residues. This CDR3 reads CASSLDRVNTEAFF. DNA for the CDR3: TGTGCCAGCAGCTTAGACAGGGTGAACACTGAAGCTTTCTTT.

V gene TRBV10-1 combines with J gene TRBJ1-2, with 11 bases that match TRBD1. This CDR3 contains 16 residues. Trimming took 3 bases from V and 6 from J; bases not matched to a gene: 9. Germline lookup yields CDR1 WNHNN and CDR2 SYGVQD (reference sequence). The CDR3 DNA follows: TGCGCCAGCAGTGATTCCCTGGACAGGGGGCTAAATGGCTACACCTTC. Translating it yields CASSDSLDRGLNGYTF.

The chain is built from TRBV19 and TRBJ2-3, with D possibly TRBD2 on 6 matching bases. V was cut by 5 bases and J by 3 bases, with 9 bases left in between. The CDR3 contains 13 residues. The germline CDR1 and CDR2 sequences are LNHDA and SQIVND (reference sequence). This chain's CDR3 is CASSSGGTDTQYF. CDR3 in DNA: TGTGCCAGTAGTTCCGGAGGGACAGATACGCAGTATTTT.